The rows below give T cell receptor beta chains drawn from one sample of a study of shared clonotypes between healthy human individuals. The data were produced by immunoSEQ multiplex PCR, yet TCRdb's version contains in-frame clones alone and is incomplete. The table has millions of clones, around 95% seen once. Material for sequencing was naive CD4+ T cells sorted from blood. These receptors all stem from a man aged 18 to 29 in good health. CDR3s include the opening cysteine and the closing phenylalanine or tryptophan. The order of the fields is D gene, clone size, J gene, V gene, CDR3 protein, CDR3 DNA. The D gene is left open where the match is weak. Expanded clones are given a class, and other clones once, few, many or no size at all.

>.|.|TRBJ2-7|TRBV7-8
CASSYRTMAASAYEQYF
TGTGCCAGCAGCTACCGGACAATGGCAGCGTCGGCCTACGAGCAGTACTTC
>.|.|TRBJ1-5|TRBV5-6
CASSLGRSLQPQHF
TGTGCCAGCAGCTTAGGACGGTCCCTACAGCCCCAGCATTTT
>TRBD2|.|TRBJ2-7|TRBV7-7
CASSLDAGVSEQYF
TGTGCTAGCAGCTTAGACGCGGGGGTGAGTGAGCAGTACTTC
>.|.|TRBJ1-5|TRBV6-1
CATVTPSGNQPQHF
TGTGCCACCGTGACCCCCTCGGGCAATCAGCCCCAGCATTTT
>.|.|TRBJ1-1|TRBV12-5
CASAMTGMNTEAFF
TGTGCTAGTGCTATGACAGGTATGAACACTGAAGCTTTCTTT
>TRBD2|.|TRBJ2-7|TRBV5-3
CARSWVAGGFYEQYF
TGTGCCAGAAGCTGGGTAGCGGGAGGGTTCTACGAGCAGTACTTC
>.|.|TRBJ1-1|TRBV18
CASSPYRWSSGESTEAFF
TGTGCCAGCTCACCCTATAGATGGTCGTCGGGGGAGAGCACTGAAGCTTTCTTT
>.|.|TRBJ2-7|TRBV20-1
CSATDQYEQYF
TGCAGTGCTACAGATCAGTACGAGCAGTACTTC
>.|once|TRBJ2-7|TRBV11-1
CASRTSSSYEQYF
TGTGCCAGCCGGACGAGTAGCTCCTACGAGCAGTACTTC
>.|.|TRBJ1-3|TRBV10-3
CASTPGNTIYF
TGTGCCAGTACCCCTGGAAACACCATATATTTT
>.|.|TRBJ2-7|TRBV29-1
CSVRLSYEQYF
TGCAGCGTTCGGTTGTCCTACGAGCAGTACTTC
>TRBD1|.|TRBJ1-6|TRBV7-2
CASSGRTGKNSPLHF
TGTGCCAGCAGCGGGAGGACAGGGAAAAATTCACCCCTCCACTTT
>TRBD2|.|TRBJ2-5|TRBV10-2
CASRTSGFSGETQYF
TGCGCCAGCAGGACTAGCGGTTTCTCGGGAGAGACCCAGTACTTC
>.|.|TRBJ1-1|TRBV9
CASSGSRNKNTEAFF
TGTGCCAGCAGCGGATCCCGGAACAAGAACACTGAAGCTTTCTTT
>TRBD2|.|TRBJ2-1|TRBV19
CASSGGGLYNEQFF
TGTGCCAGTAGTGGCGGGGGGCTCTACAATGAGCAGTTCTTC
>.|few|TRBJ1-5|TRBV7-2
CASSLAGGNQPQHF
TGTGCCAGCAGCTTAGCAGGGGGCAATCAGCCCCAGCATTTT
>TRBD2|.|TRBJ2-3|TRBV6-1
CATGTSGSTDTQYF
TGTGCCACCGGGACTAGCGGTTCCACAGATACGCAGTATTTT
>TRBD1|.|TRBJ1-2|TRBV6-5
CASSYRTGNGYTF
TGTGCCAGCAGTTATCGGACAGGGAATGGCTACACCTTC
>.|.|TRBJ1-2|TRBV6-1
CASSPWTDRGYTF
TGTGCCAGCAGTCCCTGGACAGACCGAGGCTACACCTTC
>.|.|TRBJ2-3|TRBV7-9
CASSSRTGSTDTQYF
TGTGCCAGCAGCTCGAGGACGGGAAGCACAGATACGCAGTATTTT
>.|.|TRBJ1-5|TRBV30
CAWSGGGGNQPQHF
TGTGCCTGGAGCGGAGGTGGTGGCAATCAGCCCCAGCATTTT
>.|.|TRBJ2-7|TRBV5-1
CASSLDWPGNEQYF
TGCGCCAGCAGCTTGGACTGGCCCGGGAACGAGCAGTACTTC
>TRBD1|.|TRBJ1-1|TRBV6-6
CASSYEGQGNTEAFF
TGTGCCAGCAGTTACGAAGGACAGGGGAACACTGAAGCTTTCTTT
>.|.|TRBJ1-1|TRBV6-5
CASRPEGLGTTEAFF
TGTGCCAGCAGACCCGAGGGGCTCGGTACCACTGAAGCTTTCTTT
>.|.|TRBJ1-5|TRBV6-1
CASSAQGASNQPQHF
TGTGCCAGCAGTGCACAGGGAGCTAGCAATCAGCCCCAGCATTTT
>TRBD1|.|TRBJ2-1|TRBV6-1
CASSDHRGQQFF
TGTGCCAGCAGTGACCACAGGGGCCAGCAGTTCTTC
>.|.|TRBJ2-2|TRBV2
CASSEPGGTGELFF
TGTGCCAGCAGTGAGCCAGGAGGAACCGGGGAGCTGTTTTTT
>TRBD2|.|TRBJ2-7|TRBV18
CASSPTSGGADEQYF
TGTGCCAGCTCACCGACTAGCGGGGGGGCCGACGAGCAGTACTTC
>.|.|TRBJ1-1|TRBV6-5
CASSSRNTEAFF
TGTGCCAGCAGTTCAAGGAACACTGAAGCTTTCTTT
>.|.|TRBJ1-5|TRBV5-7
CASSQPDRLYQPQHF
TGTGCCAGCAGCCAACCGGACAGACTTTATCAGCCCCAGCATTTT
>.|.|TRBJ1-4|TRBV6-5
CASGRDEKLFF
TGTGCCAGCGGACGGGATGAAAAACTGTTTTTT
>.|.|TRBJ1-2|TRBV10-3
CAISEGTESSSYTF
TGTGCCATCAGTGAGGGGACGGAAAGCAGCTCCTACACCTTC
>TRBD1|.|TRBJ2-5|TRBV5-1
CASSFQQGAGRETQYF
TGCGCCAGCAGCTTCCAACAGGGGGCGGGAAGGGAGACCCAGTACTTC
>.|.|TRBJ1-4|TRBV19
CASSNGVGKLFF
TGTGCCAGTAGTAACGGAGTAGGAAAACTGTTTTTT
>.|.|TRBJ1-1|TRBV10-1
CASRPDGRTEAFF
TGCGCCAGCAGACCGGACGGCAGGACTGAAGCTTTCTTT
>TRBD1|.|TRBJ1-6|TRBV7-2
CASSRNRDRASPLHF
TGTGCCAGCAGCCGTAACCGGGACAGGGCTTCACCCCTCCACTTT
>.|.|TRBJ1-3|TRBV18
CASSQGSGNTIYF
TGTGCCAGCTCACAGGGGTCTGGAAACACCATATATTTT
>.|.|TRBJ2-7|TRBV7-9
CASTWDGTYEQYF
TGTGCCAGCACCTGGGACGGGACCTACGAGCAGTACTTC
>TRBD2|.|TRBJ2-3|TRBV4-1
CASSQSTSGSFTDTQYF
TGCGCCAGCAGCCAGTCTACTAGCGGGAGTTTCACAGATACGCAGTATTTT
>TRBD1|.|TRBJ1-5|TRBV10-3
CAISEWQGDQPQHF
TGTGCCATCAGTGAGTGGCAGGGGGATCAGCCCCAGCATTTT
>.|.|TRBJ1-2|TRBV6-6
CASSYVTGSKGYTF
TGTGCCAGCAGTTACGTTACAGGGAGTAAGGGCTACACCTTC
>.|.|TRBJ2-7|TRBV6-6
CASSRTASSYEQYF
TGTGCCAGCAGTAGGACAGCTAGCTCCTACGAGCAGTACTTC
>TRBD1|.|TRBJ1-2|TRBV27
CASNRTGIIPGYGYTF
TGTGCCAGCAACCGGACAGGGATCATCCCAGGCTATGGCTACACCTTC
>.|.|TRBJ2-5|TRBV30
CAWSSKGGAQYF
TGTGCCTGGAGTTCGAAAGGGGGGGCCCAGTACTTC
>TRBD1|.|TRBJ1-2|TRBV2
CASSLPGQGRGYTF
TGTGCCAGCAGTCTACCGGGACAGGGTCGGGGCTACACCTTC
>.|once|TRBJ2-3|TRBV7-2
CASSRYGTDTQYF
TGTGCCAGCAGCAGGTACGGCACAGATACGCAGTATTTT
>TRBD1|.|TRBJ1-4|TRBV6-5
CASSKDRKKLFF
TGTGCCAGCAGCAAGGACAGGAAAAAACTGTTTTTT
>.|.|TRBJ1-3|TRBV29-1
CSVERFRGNTIYF
TGCAGCGTTGAACGCTTCCGGGGAAACACCATATATTTT
>.|.|TRBJ2-7|TRBV6-5
CASSMDREEQYF
TGTGCCAGCAGTATGGACCGGGAAGAGCAGTACTTC
>.|.|TRBJ2-7|TRBV2
CASSVGESYEQYF
TGTGCCAGCAGTGTTGGGGAGTCCTACGAGCAGTACTTC
>.|.|TRBJ2-4|TRBV2
CASSDGGSKNIQYF
TGTGCCAGCAGTGACGGCGGGTCCAAAAACATTCAGTACTTC
>.|.|TRBJ2-5|TRBV20-1
CSGRVGETQYF
TGCAGTGGTAGGGTGGGAGAGACCCAGTACTTC
>TRBD2|.|TRBJ2-4|TRBV7-9
CASSLAGAGLAGGNIQYF
TGTGCCAGCAGCTTAGCCGGGGCCGGACTAGCGGGAGGGAACATTCAGTACTTC
>TRBD2|.|TRBJ2-5|TRBV5-1
CASSSRGGGNQETQYF
TGCGCCAGCAGCTCCCGGGGCGGGGGGAACCAAGAGACCCAGTACTTC
>.|.|TRBJ1-1|TRBV27
CASSLGQNTEAFF
TGTGCCAGCAGTCTCGGACAGAACACTGAAGCTTTCTTT
>TRBD1|.|TRBJ1-6|TRBV4-1
CASSQGDRVGSPLHF
TGCGCCAGCAGCCAAGGGGACAGGGTAGGATCACCCCTCCACTTT
>.|.|TRBJ2-5|TRBV25-1
CASSVQETQYF
TGTGCCAGCAGTGTCCAAGAGACCCAGTACTTC
>.|.|TRBJ2-2|TRBV28
CASSFPNRPPGELFF
TGTGCCAGCAGTTTCCCGAACAGACCGCCCGGGGAGCTGTTTTTT